Below, 17 T cell receptor beta chains from the same sample are listed, as sequenced in a study of T cells in Graves' hyperthyroidism and ophthalmopathy. Amplified TCR beta CDR3 regions derived from RNA transcripts. The HTBI set primed first-round TCR CDR3 RT-PCR. TCRdb reanalysed the multiplex PCR reads using MiXCR and keeps one entry per CDR3 protein. The sample includes about 210,000 distinct CDR3 sequences, roughly a sixth seen only once; the top ten take 50%. The sample comprised blood. Every receptor here comes from a man between 50 and 59 years old with Graves' hyperthyroidism.

This clonotype was counted ten times or more. The rearrangement links TRBV3-1 to TRBJ1-1; TRBD1 matches at 7 bases. CDR1 is LGHDT and CDR2 is YNNKEL in the germline V gene (reference sequence). The CDR3 loop spans 15 amino acids. Trimming removed 3 bases from V and 1 base from J; junction bases left unmatched: 5. CDR3 residues: CASSHDRVGNTEAFF. The CDR3 DNA is TGTGCCAGCAGCCACGACAGGGTTGGGAACACTGAAGCTTTCTTT. Full variable domain (remainder filled in from reference TRBV3-1 and TRBJ1-1): DTAVSQTPKYLVTQMGNDKSIKCEQNLGHDTMYWYKQDSKKFLKIMFSYNNKELIINETVPNRFSPKSPDKAHLNLHINSLELGDSAVYFCASSHDRVGNTEAFFGQGTRLTVV.

The chain links TRBV6-2 or TRBV6-3 to TRBJ1-1; possibly TRBD1 for D (6 bases). CDR1 MNHEY and CDR2 SVGEGT come from the germline V gene. The CDR3 runs 15 residues. The V gene lost 6 bases and the J gene lost 4 bases, with 18 bases spanning the gap. The CDR3 is CASRGPRGGFTEAFF. In nucleotides, the CDR3 is TGTGCCAGCAGGGGCCCACGAGGGGGGTTCACTGAAGCTTTCTTT.

The chain recombines TRBV10-3 with TRBJ2-5; 10 bases match TRBD2. Germline CDR1 and CDR2: ENHRY and SYGVKD. Losses at the gene ends were 5 bases for V and 5 bases for J; bases not matched to a gene: 8. This CDR3 is 15 amino acids long. This CDR3 is CAISPERGGRETQYF. The CDR3 nucleotides read TGTGCCATCAGTCCCGAGCGGGGGGGCCGGGAGACCCAGTACTTC.

This sequence joins TRBV6-1 and TRBJ1-5; TRBD1 might be the D (5 bases). V was pared by 10 bases and J by 0 bases, with 7 bases between. CDR3 length equals 12 residues. The germline gives CDR1 MNHNS, CDR2 SASEGT. The CDR3 coding sequence is TGTGCCACCAGGGTTAGCAATCAGCCCCAGCATTTT. This codes for CATRVSNQPQHF.

This chain uses TRBV12-3 or TRBV12-4 with TRBJ1-5; TRBD1 aligns across 10 bases. The ends lost 5 bases at V and 7 bases at J; junction bases unmatched: 8. The CDR3 has 15 amino acids. CDR3 sequence: CASSQTGGYRQPQHF. CDR3 bases: TGTGCCAGCAGTCAGACAGGGGGCTATAGGCAGCCCCAGCATTTT.

This clonotype was seen a handful of times. The chain is built from TRBV7-9 and TRBJ2-1, with 8 bases lining up with TRBD2. Germline values: CDR1 SEHNR, CDR2 FQNEAQ (reference sequence). The CDR3 is made up of 18 amino acids. V lost 5 bases and J lost 2; bases outside the gene matches: 14. Here the CDR3 DNA reads TGTGCCAGCAGCCCTAGGAGCGGGAGTTTAGTAACCTACAATGAGCAGTTCTTC. This encodes CASSPRSGSLVTYNEQFF.

The chain links TRBV4-3 to TRBJ2-1, with TRBD2 matching 12 bases. V lost 2 bases and J lost 0; bases outside the gene matches: 11. CDR3 length: 20 amino acids. Germline V gene lookup returns CDR1 LGHNA and CDR2 YSLEER. This chain's CDR3 is CASSQFAGLAGGSSYNEQFF. CDR3 nucleotide sequence: TGCGCCAGCAGCCAATTTGCGGGCCTAGCGGGAGGGAGCTCCTACAATGAGCAGTTCTTC.

This chain joins TRBV7-9 and TRBJ1-2; D not resolved. V lost 1 base and J lost 2, with 5 bases in between. Germline V gene lookup returns CDR1 SEHNR and CDR2 FQNEAQ (reference sequence). The CDR3 has 13 amino acids. CDR3 sequence: CASSLEINYGYTF. Here the CDR3 DNA reads TGTGCCAGCAGCTTAGAGATAAACTATGGCTACACCTTC.

Many counts were recorded for this clonotype. An end of the junction differs from the germline gene, which may be a read error. The J gene is TRBJ2-5, the V gene TRBV28, with 9 bases that match TRBD2. This CDR3 contains 20 residues. Germline-derived CDR1 and CDR2 are MDHEN and SYDVKM. CDR3 coding DNA: TGTGCCAGCAGGTTATTGGGACGGGGGCTAGCGGGAATGGGTCAAGAGACCCAGTACTTC. This encodes CASRLLGRGLAGMGQETQYF.

This clonotype was seen ten or more times. The chain has TRBV11-1 and TRBJ1-1; tentatively, D is TRBD1 (5 bases). CDR1 and CDR2 from the germline V gene are SGHAT and FQDESV (reference sequence). The V and J ends lost 2 bases and 4 bases respectively, with 11 bases between them. CDR3 length: 14 residues. CDR3 loop: CASSLWWGSTEAFF. The CDR3 coding sequence is TGTGCCAGCAGCTTATGGTGGGGGTCCACTGAAGCTTTCTTT. The full variable domain, completed using reference TRBV11-1 and TRBJ1-1, is EAEVAQSPRYKITEKSQAVAFWCDPISGHATLYWYRQILGQGPELLVQFQDESVVDDSQLPKDRFSAERLKGVDSTLKIQPAELGDSAMYLCASSLWWGSTEAFFGQGTRLTVV.

This clonotype was counted at least ten times. The gene calls are TRBV7-9 and TRBJ2-7, with 9 nucleotides matching TRBD1. J was trimmed by 1 base and V by 5 bases; bases with no gene match: 6. Germline V CDR1 and CDR2: SEHNR, FQNEAQ (reference sequence). This CDR3 has 15 residues. CDR3 sequence reads: CASSITGTGSYEQYF. The CDR3 coding sequence is TGTGCCAGCAGCATAACCGGGACAGGGTCCTACGAGCAGTACTTC.

This clonotype occurred a few times. V usage is TRBV20-1 and J usage is TRBJ1-1; 9 bases match TRBD1. This CDR3 spans 17 amino acids. J was trimmed by 3 bases and V by 0 bases; bases with no gene match: 11. Germline V gene data show CDR1 as DFQATT and CDR2 as SNEGSKA (reference sequence). In nucleotides, the CDR3 is TGCAGTGCTAGAGATGGGGACAGGGTGAGGGGGGACACTGAAGCTTTCTTT. This codes for CSARDGDRVRGDTEAFF.

Ten or more counts support this clonotype. The chain has TRBV5-1 and TRBJ1-2; D is unclear. The CDR3 contains 11 residues. V was pared by 0 bases and J by 13 bases, with 10 bases between. Germline V gene lookup returns CDR1 SGHRS and CDR2 YFSETQ. CDR3 loop: CASSLGRGLTF. The CDR3 DNA follows: TGCGCCAGCAGCTTGGGTCGAGGTCTCACCTTC.

This chain links TRBV6-1 with TRBJ2-1; 7 bases are shared with TRBD1. V trimming: 5 bases; J trimming: 4 bases; junction bases outside the gene matches: 8. The CDR3 has 15 amino acids. In germline, CDR1 is MNHNS, CDR2 SASEGT. The CDR3 spells CASSLFPGQYNEQFF. The CDR3, as DNA: TGTGCCAGCAGTCTATTTCCGGGACAGTACAATGAGCAGTTCTTC.

The V and J genes are TRBV12-5 and TRBJ2-1; 7 bases are shared with TRBD2. The junction had 11 bases not matched to a gene; V was cut back by 7 bases and J by 8 bases. CDR1 LGHNT and CDR2 FRNRAP come from the germline V gene. This CDR3 is 14 amino acids long. CDR3 sequence: CASASAGAWDEQFF. The DNA of the CDR3 is TGTGCTAGTGCCTCGGCGGGAGCATGGGATGAGCAGTTCTTC.

This clonotype was seen more than once but under ten times. The chain couples TRBV5-4 to TRBJ2-7; 7 bases match TRBD1. V lost 3 bases, J lost 6 bases, and 3 bases stayed unmatched. The length of the CDR3 is 12 residues. Germline V gene lookup returns CDR1 SGHNT and CDR2 YYREEE (reference sequence). In DNA form, the CDR3 reads TGTGCCAGCAGCTCGGGACAGTCCGAGCAGTACTTC. Its protein product is CASSSGQSEQYF. The full variable domain, completed using reference TRBV5-4 and TRBJ2-7, is ETGVTQSPTHLIKTRGQQVTLRCSSQSGHNTVSWYQQALGQGPQFIFQYYREEENGRGNFPPRFSGLQFPNYSSELNVNALELDDSALYLCASSSGQSEQYFGPGTRLTVT.

In its sample, this clonotype was seen many times. The genes are TRBV30 and TRBJ1-1; 7 bases align to TRBD1. V lost 5 bases and J lost 3; bases outside the gene matches: 3. CDR1 and CDR2 (germline): GTSNPN, SVGIG (reference sequence). The CDR3 contains 12 residues. The CDR3 reads CAWGDSDTEAFF. The CDR3 nucleotides are TGTGCCTGGGGGGACAGTGACACTGAAGCTTTCTTT.